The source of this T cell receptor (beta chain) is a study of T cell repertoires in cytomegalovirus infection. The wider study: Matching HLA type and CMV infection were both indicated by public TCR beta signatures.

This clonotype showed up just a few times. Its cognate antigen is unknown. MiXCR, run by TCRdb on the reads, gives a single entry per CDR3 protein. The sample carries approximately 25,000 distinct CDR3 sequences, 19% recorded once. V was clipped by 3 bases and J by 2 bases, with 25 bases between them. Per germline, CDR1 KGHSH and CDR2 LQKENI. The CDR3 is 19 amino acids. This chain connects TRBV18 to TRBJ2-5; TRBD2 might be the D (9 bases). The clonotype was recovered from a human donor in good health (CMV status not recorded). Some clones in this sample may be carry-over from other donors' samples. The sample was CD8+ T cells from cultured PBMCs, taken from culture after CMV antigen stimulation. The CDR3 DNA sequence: TGTGCCAGCTCACCGTCGGACAGGGTAGGACTAGCGCATCAAGAGACCCAGTACTTC. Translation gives CASSPSDRVGLAHQETQYF.